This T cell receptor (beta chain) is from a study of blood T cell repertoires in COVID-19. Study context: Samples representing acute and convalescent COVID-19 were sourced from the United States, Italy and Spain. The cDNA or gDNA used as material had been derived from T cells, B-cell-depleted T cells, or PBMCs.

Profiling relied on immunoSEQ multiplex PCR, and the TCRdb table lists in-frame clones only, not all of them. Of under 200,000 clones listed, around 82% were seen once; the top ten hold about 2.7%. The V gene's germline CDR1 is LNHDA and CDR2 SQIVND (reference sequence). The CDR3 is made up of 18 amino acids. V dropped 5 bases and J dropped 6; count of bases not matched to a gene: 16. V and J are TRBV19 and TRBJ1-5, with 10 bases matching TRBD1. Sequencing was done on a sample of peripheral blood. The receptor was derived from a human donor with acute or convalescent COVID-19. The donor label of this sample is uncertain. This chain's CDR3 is CASSASTPDRGQGQPQHF. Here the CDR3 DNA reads TGTGCCAGTAGTGCCTCTACGCCCGACAGGGGGCAGGGTCAGCCCCAGCATTTT.